What follows are 21 T cell receptor beta chains derived from one specimen sequenced in a study of identical twins listed by TCRdb under 2016. The library was prepared using 5' RACE. Data came from an Illumina HiSeq 2000. TCRdb reworked the public reads: Q25 trimming with fastp, MiXCR clone assembly, productive beta chains retained. Merged by CDR3 protein, the rows form single entries marked with the most common genes and DNA. The sample table contains approximately 700,000 distinct CDR3 sequences; only one count was recorded for roughly 20% of them. The ten largest make up over 10% of the sample. The sample also formed part of further work on T cells expressing NK-cell markers.

The sequenced material came from PBMCs. Receptors were obtained from a woman aged 18-35 years in good health.

This clonotype has more than one count but fewer than ten. The chain uses TRBV7-3 and TRBJ1-3; D gene unclear. CDR3 length equals 17 residues. Looked up from germline, CDR1 is SGHTA and CDR2 is FQGTGA. Trimming took off 2 bases at V and 0 bases at J, with 14 bases between the two ends. In DNA form, the CDR3 reads TGTGCCAGCAGCTTAGAAAGTGGCAGACTCTCTGGAAACACCATATATTTT. Translated, it gives CASSLESGRLSGNTIYF.

In its sample, this clonotype was seen a few times. The V and J genes are TRBV10-3 and TRBJ2-3; the match to TRBD1 covers 7 bases. The germline gives CDR1 ENHRY, CDR2 SYGVKD. This CDR3 region has 17 residues. The J segment lost 2 bases and the V segment lost 0 bases, leaving 8 bases of the junction unmatched. CDR3 sequence reads: CAISESFVDRATDTQYF. Written as DNA, the CDR3 is TGTGCCATCAGTGAGTCGTTCGTAGACAGGGCCACAGATACGCAGTATTTT.

This sequence joins TRBV15 and TRBJ2-5; tentative D call: TRBD1 (7 bases). The CDR3 has 15 residues. V dropped 0 bases and J dropped 6 bases, with 14 bases sitting between them. The V gene's germline CDR1 is LNHNV and CDR2 YYDKDF (reference sequence). CDR3 amino acids: CATSREEGAEKTQYF. As DNA, the CDR3 is TGTGCCACCAGCAGAGAGGAGGGGGCAGAAAAGACCCAGTACTTC.

The chain uses TRBV5-1 and TRBJ2-7; TRBD1 aligns across 7 bases. In germline, CDR1 is SGHRS, CDR2 YFSETQ. V lost 0 bases, J lost 5 bases, and 11 bases stayed unmatched. The length of the CDR3 is 16 residues. The CDR3 protein is CASSLGPGPGQDEQYF. CDR3 coding DNA: TGCGCCAGCAGCTTGGGGCCGGGCCCCGGACAGGACGAGCAGTACTTC.

J is TRBJ2-7 and V is TRBV5-1; 7 bases are a match to TRBD1. CDR1 is SGHRS and CDR2 is YFSETQ in the germline V gene. This CDR3 contains 14 residues. After removal of 4 bases from V and 4 bases from J, the junction contained 8 bases not matched to a gene. CDR3 nucleotides: TGCGCCAGCAGCCCCAACAGACAGGGTTACGAGCAGTACTTC. Translated: CASSPNRQGYEQYF.

This clonotype has a handful of counts. The CDR3 sequence is CASSLGGTQETQYF. The CDR3 nucleotides read TGTGCCAGCAGTTTAGGCGGAACTCAAGAGACCCAGTACTTC. The gene calls are TRBV12-3 or TRBV12-4 and TRBJ2-5; D is unresolved. Trimming took 1 base from V and 2 from J, leaving 8 bases between them. The CDR3 extends over 14 amino acids.

This clonotype showed up just a few times. V gene TRBV12-3 or TRBV12-4 combines with J gene TRBJ2-2, with D unresolved. The germline V and J ends were trimmed by 2 bases and 3 bases, with 4 bases remaining between them. The CDR3 covers 13 residues. The CDR3 DNA sequence: TGTGCCAGCAGTTTAAGACACACCGGGGAGCTGTTTTTT. This codes for CASSLRHTGELFF.

This chain connects TRBV6-2 or TRBV6-3 to TRBJ2-5, with no clear D. The CDR3 length is 11 residues. Germline CDR1 MNHEY, CDR2 SVGEGT. V was cut by 5 bases and J by 4 bases, with 5 bases left in between. In DNA, the CDR3 is TGTGCCAGCAGTCGGTTAGAGACCCAGTACTTC. Encoded protein: CASSRLETQYF.

The chain uses TRBV25-1 and TRBJ1-1; D is uncertain. This CDR3 comprises 11 residues. V was shortened by 4 bases and J by 6 bases, with 6 bases between the two germline ends. Germline loops: CDR1 MGHDK, CDR2 SYGVNS. The CDR3: CASSGEAEAFF. CDR3 nucleotide sequence: TGTGCCAGCAGTGGGGAAGCTGAAGCTTTCTTT.

This clonotype was detected only a few times. The rearrangement joins TRBV9 to TRBJ2-3; D gene ambiguous. V was trimmed by 4 bases and J by 1 base, leaving 13 bases between them. Germline CDR1 and CDR2: SGDLS and YYNGEE. The CDR3 runs 15 residues. In DNA, the CDR3 is TGTGCCAGCAGCCCGAGGCCTGGGGGCACAGATACGCAGTATTTT. It encodes CASSPRPGGTDTQYF.

This clonotype came up a few times. The CDR3 is CASSSWGTGGISGANVLTF. In DNA, the CDR3 is TGTGCCAGCAGCTCCTGGGGGACAGGGGGGATCTCTGGGGCCAACGTCCTGACTTTC. The chain employs TRBV6-1 and TRBJ2-6; 11 positions match TRBD1. The trim removed 6 bases at V and 0 bases at J, leaving 10 bases unmatched. Germline loops: CDR1 MNHNS, CDR2 SASEGT. The CDR3 is 19 amino acids.

The chain uses TRBV7-2 and TRBJ2-1; TRBD1 agrees at 7 bases. The germline V gene encodes CDR1 SGHTA and CDR2 FQGNSA. V was pared by 5 bases and J by 6 bases, with 7 bases of the junction left unmatched. CDR3 length: 14 amino acids. This CDR3 is CASSPQTGFNEQFF. CDR3 coding DNA: TGTGCCAGCAGCCCACAGACAGGGTTCAATGAGCAGTTCTTC.

The chain links TRBV20-1 to TRBJ2-7; TRBD1 or TRBD2 may be the D gene (5 bases each). Trimming cost V 1 base and J 2 bases, with 15 bases left between them. This CDR3 is 15 amino acids long. Germline loops: CDR1 DFQATT, CDR2 SNEGSKA (reference sequence). This CDR3 is CSARGAEGSTYEQYF. For the CDR3, the DNA is TGCAGTGCTAGAGGGGCTGAGGGGTCCACCTACGAGCAGTACTTC.

V and J are TRBV29-1 and TRBJ1-4, with a weak D call TRBD1 (6 bases). With 4 bases removed from V and 7 bases from J, the gap between germline ends came to 10 bases. The CDR3 contains 12 residues. Looked up from germline, CDR1 is SQVTM and CDR2 is ANQGSEA. CDR3 in amino acids: CSVAQGSEKLFF. Here the CDR3 DNA reads TGCAGCGTTGCCCAGGGGAGTGAAAAACTGTTTTTT.

This clonotype was seen more than once but under ten times. The chain is built from TRBV5-1 and TRBJ2-7; D is ambiguous. Germline V CDR1 and CDR2: SGHRS, YFSETQ. V lost 0 bases, J lost 4 bases, and 8 bases lay in between. The CDR3 covers 13 residues. In DNA, the CDR3 is TGCGCCAGCAGCTTGGAGTCCGTATACGAGCAGTACTTC. Its translation is CASSLESVYEQYF.

J is TRBJ2-7 and V is TRBV7-9, with TRBD2 identical over 8 bases. The length of the CDR3 is 16 residues. V dropped 0 bases and J dropped 5; count of bases not matched to a gene: 9. Germline V gene lookup returns CDR1 SEHNR and CDR2 FQNEAQ (reference sequence). The CDR3 region has the DNA TGTGCCAGCAGCTTAGCGCTTGGACTAGCAATCAACGAGCAGTACTTC. This gives the protein CASSLALGLAINEQYF.

This clonotype was counted between two and nine times. The rearrangement joins TRBV5-5 to TRBJ2-3, with 8 bases that match TRBD1. The CDR3 has 14 amino acids. Looked up from germline, CDR1 is SGHKS and CDR2 is YYEKEE (reference sequence). J gave up 8 bases and V 3 bases, and 8 bases lay outside the gene matches. The CDR3 bases are TGTGCCAGCAGCTCAGGGACAGGAAGGGGTACGCAGTATTTT. It translates to CASSSGTGRGTQYF.

The chain couples TRBV20-1 to TRBJ2-5; D not certain. The V end lost 4 bases, the J end lost 5 bases, and 11 bases lay between the germline ends. CDR3 size: 12 residues. CDR1 DFQATT and CDR2 SNEGSKA come from the germline V gene (reference sequence). CDR3 DNA sequence: TGCAGTGCTAAGTTCCGCATGGAGACCCAGTACTTC. It is translated as CSAKFRMETQYF.

This clonotype was seen only a few times. The chain recombines TRBV7-9 with TRBJ2-1; 10 nucleotides agree with TRBD1. CDR1 is SEHNR and CDR2 is FQNEAQ in the germline V gene (reference sequence). J was trimmed by 6 bases and V by 5 bases; bases with no gene match: 7. CDR3 size: 15 residues. The chain's CDR3 is CASSPRDRGPNEQFF. CDR3 coding DNA: TGTGCCAGCAGCCCCCGGGACAGGGGACCCAATGAGCAGTTCTTC.

This chain joins TRBV27 and TRBJ2-1; D call uncertain. This CDR3 has 13 amino acids. The ends were cut back, 6 bases at V and 7 bases at J, with 13 bases in the middle. Germline lookup yields CDR1 MNHEY and CDR2 SMNVEV (reference sequence). CDR3 sequence: CASRPRPGNEQFF. The CDR3 coding sequence is TGTGCCAGCAGACCTAGGCCGGGTAATGAGCAGTTCTTC.

J is TRBJ1-5 and V is TRBV12-3 or TRBV12-4, with D uncertain. CDR3 length: 11 amino acids. V lost 8 bases and J lost 6, with 8 bases in between. In DNA, the CDR3 is TGTGCCAGCGGGGTTGGTCAGCCCCAGCATTTT. Its protein product is CASGVGQPQHF.